The clone carrying this T cell receptor beta chain was counted only a few times. The antigen is not known. TCR beta CDR3 regions were amplified from RNA. Initially, a first-round RT-PCR of the TCR CDR3 employed the HTBI primer set. Via MiXCR, TCRdb re-called the multiplex PCR reads, giving one row per CDR3 protein. The sample holds about 270,000 distinct CDR3 sequences; over 20% are singletons and the top ten take approximately 60%. The source of the sample is a study of T cells in Graves' hyperthyroidism and ophthalmopathy. Overall study findings and caveats: Ophthalmopathy and stable hyperthyroidism were told apart by a 13 V-J model.

Ophthalmopathy patients had moderate-to-severe active disease, CAS ≥3, NOSPECS ≥4, and disease duration under 3 months. Uncontrolled infection, other autoimmune disease, pregnancy or lactation disqualified patients from enrolment. This CDR3 has 15 residues. The V and J ends lost 6 bases and 2 bases, in that order; junction bases with no gene match: 6. Germline lookup yields CDR1 KGHSH and CDR2 LQKENI. The V call is TRBV18, the J call TRBJ1-5; 8 bases fit TRBD1. The sequenced sample consisted of blood. The sequence derives from a man aged 30 to 45 with Graves' ophthalmopathy. The CDR3 spells CASSLPGQGNQPQHF. CDR3 nucleotide sequence: TGTGCCAGCTCTCTTCCGGGACAGGGCAATCAGCCCCAGCATTTT.